This T cell receptor beta chain was recorded in a study of cytomegalovirus exposure and HLA in healthy donors (dated 2017 in TCRdb). Context from the whole study: In an earlier analysis of 587 of the donors, 250 to 350 Gb of sequence data and 100 million or so unique TCR beta sequences from about 179 million T cells were reported. About 280 gigabases of sequencing data and 70 million to 100 million unique TCR sequences made up an early release that covered roughly 670 HLA-typed donors. The genetic ancestry cluster associated with self-reported Caucasian donors included 65% to 90% of the roughly 400 genotyped donors. The aim of the study was to test whether cataloging public T cell receptors could identify signatures of past pathogen exposure. The study profiled the T cell repertoires of about 640 subjects by immunosequencing and related them to cytomegalovirus serostatus. Along with the approximately 700-subject first cohort, a separate validation cohort of 120 different subjects was used. To predict cytomegalovirus infection status, the study combined high-throughput TCR immunosequencing, statistical association of individual TCRs with disease status, and machine learning. To study patterns of TCR occurrence, a later analysis re-analyzed previously published TCR beta repertoires from under 750 donors and added high-resolution HLA genotyping. The later analysis used no new phenotypic data to find candidate immune exposures, relying instead on TCR beta sequences and their occurrence across donors. To decide whether each TCR beta V gene segment behaved as functional or pseudogenic, an earlier analysis of several hundred of the donors relied on high-throughput TCR beta sequencing. Alongside the repertoire data, information on donor age, sex, ethnicity and CMV serostatus was compiled. In a later genetic analysis, genome-wide SNP genotypes for about three fifths of the roughly 670 donors were used, and that subset was treated as a discovery cohort. All discovery cohort repertoires had been generated on a single sequencing platform. HLA typing included class I and class II loci at four-digit resolution. The number of typed donors differed by locus: about 629-630 for A, B, C, DRB1 and DQB1; some 540 for DQA1; fewer than 610 for DPA1; and approximately 450 for DPB1. Several DR-DQ haplotypes were treated as single units for association and clustering because of strong linkage in the cohort. On average, roughly 240,000 unique TCR beta nucleotide sequences were sequenced per donor among 398 genotyped donors of the cohort, with around 19% of those sequences being non-productive. Points the paper makes about the study in general: According to a later genetic analysis, donors in an Asian-associated ancestry cluster had fewer N-insertions in productive TCRs than the approximately 630-donor mean. The study listed 164 TCR beta chains as associated with cytomegalovirus. A later analysis found that HLA-associated TCR beta chains were more clonally expanded and had lower generation probabilities than equally common non-associated chains. Most CMV-associated TCR beta chains appeared to be HLA-restricted in a later analysis, and the HLA associations seemed to be driven largely by CMV exposure. Assigning TCR associations to individual alleles was difficult when HLA alleles, especially DR and DQ, strongly co-occurred. In this cohort, only TCR beta chains were sequenced, and detectable features were limited by the absence of alpha or paired-chain data. In a later analysis, several top co-occurrence clusters were reported to appear linked to parvovirus B19, influenza, CMV and Epstein-Barr virus. According to a later analysis, TCR association rates differed among HLA loci, with DRB1 alleles showing the most associated TCRs and HLA-C alleles showing the fewest. Immune exposure information for the cohort was limited to CMV serostatus. A further reported finding was that TCR beta sequences accurately predicted the HLA-A and HLA-B alleles for most subjects in the first cohort. An association between a missense DCLRE1C variant and V-gene and J-gene trimming of TCR beta chains was found in a later genetic analysis and replicated in an independent cohort. Linkage disequilibrium might explain the correlated functional status among segregating V segments, but an unknown experimental factor could not be excluded. In vitro tests confirmed that a few of the cytomegalovirus-associated TCR beta chains recognize cytomegalovirus antigens. At a false discovery rate of 0.05, a later analysis linked about 17,000 TCR beta sequences to specific HLA alleles. The classifier was reported to diagnose cytomegalovirus status with high specificity and sensitivity in both the original cohort and the validation cohort. An earlier analysis of 587 of the donors showed that most TCR beta V segments appeared in productive rearrangements either about 87% or about 30% of the time, which broadly matched IMGT annotations. Sequencing depth was assumed to be roughly uniform across donors in the presence/absence analyses, though that assumption may not hold. Because counts were too low, roughly 17 rarely observed V segments, including chromosome 9 orphons, were left out of the earlier analysis of 500 to 750 of the donors. According to the authors, the approach could potentially be generalized to other disease states and immunological phenotypes. Most TCR sequences were observed very rarely across donors, whereas some public TCRs were present in many individuals. Because HLA typing was unavailable for some donors at each locus, only the typed subset was used in association tests. A cluster of highly shared sequence variants was judged likely to represent a technical artifact of the sequencing pipeline. Some IMGT-functional V segments, including TRBV6-2 and TRBV6-3, could not be told apart with the 87-base-pair reads, so those segments were excluded.

The CDR1 and CDR2 encoded by the germline V gene are SGHRS and YFSETQ. The CDR3 runs 15 residues from the cysteine to the phenylalanine. Solely the CDR3 DNA is kept, with 45 bases framed from the first base. The germline V and J ends show losses of 4 bases and 0 bases respectively, and no gene match explains 6 bases of the junction. This clone was observed once. There is no known antigen for this receptor. It has no much larger one-base neighbor in the sample; base qualities were not kept. Receptor amplification or capture employed the immunoSEQ multiplex PCR assay. A mixture of 60 forward primers for TCR Vbeta segments and 13 reverse primers for TCR Jbeta segments was used in the multiplex PCR. Amplification of the CDR3 region of rearranged TCR beta genes was performed with a multiplex PCR assay on genomic DNA. On the Illumina HiSeq System, the amplified TCR beta libraries were sequenced as 87-base-pair reads. The authors' pipeline ran thus. Across the 600 to 700 repertoires, a later analysis counted some 80 million unique TCR beta chains, roughly 11 million of which were shared by at least two donors. To remove PCR and sequencing errors, raw reads were error-corrected and collapsed into unique sequences using a nearest-neighbor algorithm that merged closely related sequences. Alignment of CDR3 sequences to IMGT reference sequences was used to assign V, D and J gene segments. For a sequence to be retained, a match of at least six nucleotides to both a V gene segment and a J gene segment was required. A rearrangement was called productive if the CDR3 had no stop codons and remained in frame with V and J, and every other rearrangement was called non-productive. CDR3 was defined according to IMGT convention as the region running from the second conserved V-encoded cysteine to the conserved J-encoded phenylalanine. Sequences without an unambiguous match to a single V gene segment were excluded from the earlier analysis of approximately 600 of the donors. In an earlier analysis of approximately 550 of the donors, V segments were called functional above 56.7% productive rearrangements and were called segregating when the between-donor standard deviation exceeded 5%. A statistical classification framework was built to diagnose cytomegalovirus status from the catalog of TCR beta chain sequences. In a later analysis, V and J genes were assigned by comparing TCR nucleotide sequences against IMGT/GENE-DB human TR gene sequences. A later analysis assigned CDR3 sequences and most-parsimonious VDJ recombination scenarios with the TCRdist pipeline. In a later analysis, each TCR beta chain was defined by its CDR3 amino acid sequence together with its V-gene family, and reads lacking a unique V-gene family were excluded. In a later analysis, 500 to 650 highly shared, low-generation-probability nucleotide sequences were removed to address suspected cross-contamination and a sequencing artifact. For each public chain, a later analysis derived a clonal expansion index from normalized ranks of inferred template counts within each repertoire. A later analysis computed generation probabilities with a VDJ recombination model fitted to out-of-frame rearrangements, and checked the results against IGoR. In a later analysis, TCR-TCR, TCR-HLA and TCR-CMV co-occurrence was scored with hypergeometric tests, and a repertoire-size bias correction was applied to TCR pairs. In a later analysis, false discovery rates were estimated by permuting HLA or CMV assignments 20 times. A later analysis grouped co-occurring TCRs with DBSCAN, adding TCRdist sequence similarity when clustering within HLA-allele-positive subsets. For co-occurrence clustering, repertoires with fewer than 30,000 or more than 120,000 public chains were excluded, along with several repertoires with anomalous nucleotide sharing. Not all clones reach the TCRdb copy of this immuneACCESS table, which keeps in-frame sequences only. Checked studies attribute under half of the gap to unresolved V genes and leave the rest unexplained. The V and J calls and clone size come from that table; D and trimming were worked out from the DNA. The sample table shows over 150,000 clones, and less than 90% are seen once. The ten top clones hold about 0.37% of the sample.

The cohort was made up of approximately 700 healthy bone marrow donors. At the time of sampling, all cohort members were nominally healthy, though unrecorded immune exposures were likely present. The donor tested CMV seronegative and was one of the 352 seronegative cohort members. A peripheral blood sample was collected from each donor, and TCR beta sequencing was performed on peripheral blood mononuclear cells. Genomic DNA extraction from the blood cell samples was performed with the Qiagen DNeasy Blood Extraction Kit. The receptor was isolated from a boy aged 2 to 10 in good health and CMV-seronegative. The sample comprised PBMCs. The sequence is built from TRBV5-1 and TRBJ1-1, and 7 junction bases match TRBD1. The DNA sequence is TGCGCCAGCAGCCTAAACAGGGGAGTGAACACTGAAGCTTTCTTT. It translates as CASSLNRGVNTEAFF.